The 32 T cell receptor beta chains in this list originate from one sample, sequenced in a study of identical twins. TCRdb re-analysed the 5' RACE reads in MiXCR, keeping a single row per CDR3 protein. This sample has about 890,000 distinct CDR3 sequences, with roughly 12% found just once. The sample was also reused in another study, on yellow fever vaccine responses in identical twins.

Sequencing was performed on PBMCs. The receptor set was obtained from a woman aged 18-29 years in good health.

This clonotype was counted between two and nine times. The chain has TRBV3-1 and TRBJ2-4; D is unresolved. CDR3 length equals 17 residues. Germline V gives CDR1 LGHDT, CDR2 YNNKEL (reference sequence). V was pared by 4 bases and J by 5 bases, with 21 bases between. Here the CDR3 DNA reads TGTGCCAGCAGCCCCGTGGGCGTGGCCGCATCGCAAAACATTCAGTACTTC. The encoded protein is CASSPVGVAASQNIQYF.

The chain has TRBV5-6 and TRBJ2-2, with TRBD2 matching over 13 bases. The CDR3 consists of 14 residues. Unmatched junction bases numbered 7, after V lost 9 bases and J lost 8 bases. The germline V gene encodes CDR1 SGHDT and CDR2 YYEEEE. The CDR3 coding sequence is TGTGCCACCTCAGGACTAGCGGGAGCAGGGGAGCTGTTTTTT. This gives the protein CATSGLAGAGELFF.

The V call is TRBV7-7, the J call TRBJ2-3; D is uncertain. The CDR3 covers 14 residues. Germline V gives CDR1 SSHAT, CDR2 FNYEAQ (reference sequence). The germline V and J ends were trimmed by 6 bases and 5 bases, with 15 bases remaining between them. The DNA of the CDR3 is TGTGCCAGCAGGGGGATTATTGTGGAAGATACGCAGTATTTT. Translating it yields CASRGIIVEDTQYF.

This clonotype appeared a few times. This chain uses TRBV28 with TRBJ2-3; D may be TRBD2 (6 bases). Germline V gene sequence: CDR1 MDHEN, CDR2 SYDVKM. V lost 6 bases and J 0 bases, leaving 16 bases between the germline ends. The CDR3 covers 16 residues. CDR3 sequence reads: CASRATFRGSTDTQYF. CDR3 nucleotides: TGTGCCAGCAGGGCCACTTTTCGGGGGAGCACAGATACGCAGTATTTT.

In this sample, this clonotype turned up many times. This chain uses TRBV6-1 with TRBJ1-4, with a possible D match to TRBD1 (5 bases). The V gene lost 6 bases and the J gene lost 5 bases, with 16 bases spanning the gap. Germline-derived CDR1 and CDR2 are MNHNS and SASEGT. The CDR3 loop spans 15 amino acids. The CDR3 is CASRAPGPANEKLFF. CDR3 DNA: TGTGCCAGCAGAGCACCAGGGCCCGCGAATGAAAAACTGTTTTTT.

This clonotype was counted many times. The chain combines TRBV12-3 or TRBV12-4 with TRBJ2-1; 8 nucleotides line up with TRBD1. V shed 3 bases, J shed 11 bases, and the junction held 9 bases outside the gene matches. CDR3 length equals 14 residues. Here the CDR3 DNA reads TGTGCCAGCAGTTTGGGACAGGCAGGCCTAAAGCAGTTCTTC. It encodes CASSLGQAGLKQFF.

The rearrangement links TRBV15 to TRBJ2-1; 7 positions agree with TRBD2. Germline CDR1 and CDR2: LNHNV and YYDKDF (reference sequence). The CDR3 totals 14 residues. The V gene end was trimmed by 3 bases and the J gene end by 8 bases; junction bases not matched to a gene: 7. CDR3 sequence reads: CATSSWTRVDEQFF. In nucleotides, the CDR3 is TGTGCCACCAGCAGCTGGACTAGGGTCGATGAGCAGTTCTTC.

The rearrangement links TRBV7-7 to TRBJ2-1, with 9 bases fitting TRBD1. Germline-derived CDR1 and CDR2 are SSHAT and FNYEAQ (reference sequence). J gave up 8 bases and V 5 bases, and 7 bases lay outside the gene matches. The CDR3 runs 14 residues. CDR3 region: CASSPGTGNYEQFF. The CDR3 region has the DNA TGTGCCAGCAGCCCCGGGACAGGGAACTATGAGCAGTTCTTC.

This clonotype was observed a handful of times. This chain links TRBV20-1 with TRBJ2-5, with D uncertain. The CDR3 spans 12 residues. Germline-derived CDR1 and CDR2 are DFQATT and SNEGSKA (reference sequence). Trimming shortened V by 1 base and J by 5 bases, and 8 bases separated the two germline ends. The CDR3: CSARVMAETQYF. The CDR3 bases are TGCAGTGCTAGAGTAATGGCGGAGACCCAGTACTTC.

This clonotype was seen only a few times. The gene calls are TRBV7-8 and TRBJ2-3; D unresolved. Trimming removed 2 bases at V and 0 bases at J, with 9 bases between. The germline gives CDR1 SGHVS, CDR2 FQNEAQ. The CDR3 spans 15 residues. The CDR3 region has the DNA TGTGCCAGCAGCTTAAGGCGGCCTAGCACAGATACGCAGTATTTT. It translates to CASSLRRPSTDTQYF.

The chain recombines TRBV28 with TRBJ2-1; D not resolved. Trimming took off 5 bases at V and 5 bases at J, with 16 bases between the two ends. Germline assignment: CDR1 MDHEN and CDR2 SYDVKM. CDR3 length equals 15 residues. The DNA for the CDR3 is TGTGCCAGCAGTGGCAGTACTATCGCGCACAATGAGCAGTTCTTC. This gives the protein CASSGSTIAHNEQFF. The full variable domain, with the rest looked up from reference TRBV28 and TRBJ2-1, is DVKVTQSSRYLVKRTGEKVFLECVQDMDHENMFWYRQDPGLGLRLIYFSYDVKMKEKGDIPEGYSVSREKKERFSLILESASTNQTSMYLCASSGSTIAHNEQFFGPGTRLTVL.

The chain uses TRBV18 and TRBJ1-6, with TRBD1 identical over 9 bases. Trimming took 1 base from V and 9 from J; bases not matched to a gene: 16. The CDR3 length is 19 residues. Germline V gene data show CDR1 as KGHSH and CDR2 as LQKENI. Written as DNA, the CDR3 is TGTGCCAGCTCACCACTTCATCCGGGACAGGGATTTAGTATTTCACCCCTCCACTTT. This translates into CASSPLHPGQGFSISPLHF.

This clonotype was seen repeatedly, ten times or more. V and J are TRBV2 and TRBJ2-7, with D unclear. Germline assignment: CDR1 SNHLY and CDR2 FYNNEI. V lost 7 bases to trimming and J lost 7 bases, with 14 bases between them. The CDR3 spans 12 residues. The CDR3 region is CASTPRLSEQYV. In nucleotides, the CDR3 is TGTGCCAGCACCCCACGCCTAAGTGAGCAGTACGTC.

This clonotype was picked up a small number of times. The rearrangement uses TRBV20-1 and TRBJ2-5; 7 positions match TRBD2. Germline CDR1 DFQATT, CDR2 SNEGSKA (reference sequence). V was clipped by 5 bases and J by 3 bases; unmatched bases: 3. The CDR3 has 12 amino acids. The CDR3 DNA reads as TGCAGTGCTCCACGGGGGGAAGAGACCCAGTACTTC. This codes for CSAPRGEETQYF.

The rearrangement uses TRBV3-1 and TRBJ1-6; the match to TRBD1 covers 7 bases. Germline-derived CDR1 and CDR2 are LGHDT and YNNKEL (reference sequence). The CDR3 contains 15 residues. Trimming removed 1 base from V and 7 bases from J; junction bases left unmatched: 4. CDR3 coding DNA: TGTGCCAGCAGCCAAGGGACAGGAAAAAATTCACCCCTCCACTTT. Its protein product is CASSQGTGKNSPLHF. The full variable domain, rest sourced from reference TRBV3-1 and TRBJ1-6, is DTAVSQTPKYLVTQMGNDKSIKCEQNLGHDTMYWYKQDSKKFLKIMFSYNNKELIINETVPNRFSPKSPDKAHLNLHINSLELGDSAVYFCASSQGTGKNSPLHFGNGTRLTVT.

This clonotype was seen a handful of times. The chain carries TRBV27 and TRBJ1-6; D is ambiguous. Germline loops: CDR1 MNHEY, CDR2 SMNVEV (reference sequence). The length of the CDR3 is 17 residues. V dropped 7 bases and J dropped 7 bases, with 23 bases sitting between them. CDR3 sequence (DNA): TGTGCCAGCACCCTACGAACGGGTTATAACGTGAATTCACCCCTCCACTTT. Its translation is CASTLRTGYNVNSPLHF.

A few counts support this clonotype. This sequence joins TRBV12-3 or TRBV12-4 and TRBJ2-3; D remains ambiguous. Trimming stripped 5 bases from V and 2 bases from J, with 8 bases between. The CDR3 has 13 residues. The CDR3 region is CASSMGLTDTQYF. The CDR3 coding sequence is TGTGCCAGCAGTATGGGCCTCACAGATACGCAGTATTTT.

This clonotype was recorded a few times. The chain uses TRBV20-1 and TRBJ2-7; 11 nucleotides align to TRBD2. The CDR3 length is 13 residues. Germline V gives CDR1 DFQATT, CDR2 SNEGSKA (reference sequence). With 6 bases clipped from V and 3 bases from J, the junction kept 4 bases outside the gene matches. Here the CDR3 reads CSAVLAGVYEQYF. In DNA form, the CDR3 reads TGCAGTGCGGTACTAGCGGGAGTCTACGAGCAGTACTTC.

This clonotype was seen a handful of times. The chain carries TRBV7-3 and TRBJ2-2; D is possibly TRBD2 (6 bases). Trimming stripped 3 bases from V and 10 bases from J, with 9 bases between. The germline gives CDR1 SGHTA, CDR2 FQGTGA. The length of the CDR3 is 12 residues. The CDR3: CASSFGGAELFF. CDR3 sequence (DNA): TGTGCCAGCAGCTTTGGAGGGGCGGAGCTGTTTTTT.

This clonotype was counted between two and nine times. The J gene is TRBJ1-5, the V gene TRBV27, with 7 nucleotides matching TRBD1. CDR1 is MNHEY and CDR2 is SMNVEV in the germline V gene (reference sequence). V shed 5 bases and J 1 base; nucleotides not matched to a gene: 2. CDR3 length: 14 residues. CDR3 loop: CASSAQGSNQPQHF. CDR3 in DNA: TGTGCCAGCAGTGCACAGGGGAGCAATCAGCCCCAGCATTTT.

This clonotype has just a few counts. The chain has TRBV3-1 and TRBJ2-6, with 8 bases that match TRBD1. This CDR3 region has 19 residues. Germline assignment: CDR1 LGHDT and CDR2 YNNKEL (reference sequence). J was trimmed by 2 bases and V by 3 bases; bases with no gene match: 12. The CDR3 region is CASSHTQGASFPGANVLTF. CDR3 sequence (DNA): TGTGCCAGCAGCCACACCCAGGGGGCAAGCTTCCCTGGGGCCAACGTCCTGACTTTC.

The chain links TRBV24-1 to TRBJ2-1; TRBD2 agrees at 11 bases. The J segment lost 9 bases and the V segment lost 3 bases, leaving 15 bases of the junction unmatched. The CDR3 extends over 18 amino acids. CDR1 is KGHDR and CDR2 is SFDVKD in the germline V gene. The CDR3: CATSDAGGGWLAGGEQFF. The CDR3 DNA reads as TGTGCCACCAGTGATGCGGGAGGTGGGTGGCTAGCGGGAGGTGAGCAGTTCTTC.

This clonotype was recorded many times. V usage is TRBV12-3 or TRBV12-4 and J usage is TRBJ1-6; 7 bases agree with TRBD1. V gave up 1 base and J gave up 9 bases; unmatched junction bases: 3. The CDR3 is made up of 14 amino acids. CDR3 in DNA: TGTGCCAGCAGTTTAGGGGACAGTTCTTCACCCCTCCACTTT. Protein product: CASSLGDSSSPLHF.

The V gene is TRBV7-8, the J gene TRBJ2-3; unclear D gene. The germline V gene encodes CDR1 SGHVS and CDR2 FQNEAQ. The CDR3 has 14 residues. Trimming left V 4 bases short and J 4 bases short, with 12 bases between. CDR3 in DNA: TGTGCCAGCAGCTCCAACTCGGTCGCAGATACGCAGTATTTT. Protein sequence: CASSSNSVADTQYF.

This clonotype was found many times. This chain connects TRBV12-3 or TRBV12-4 to TRBJ2-2; D remains ambiguous. The CDR3 has 12 amino acids. The germline V and J ends were trimmed by 6 bases and 10 bases, with 12 bases remaining between them. The DNA for the CDR3 is TGTGCCAGCAGGCTAGGCACAGAGGAGCTGTTTTTT. Protein product: CASRLGTEELFF.

V and J are TRBV12-3 or TRBV12-4 and TRBJ2-2; 10 positions match TRBD2. J gave up 10 bases and V 2 bases, and 1 base lay outside the gene matches. CDR3 length: 13 residues. The CDR3 DNA reads TGTGCCAGCAGTTTAAGCGGGAGGGAGGAGCTGTTTTTT. Its protein product is CASSLSGREELFF.

This CDR3 reads CASSLEGSPPYEQYF. The CDR3 bases are TGTGCCAGCAGCTTAGAAGGCTCGCCCCCCTACGAGCAGTACTTC. The chain has TRBV7-8 and TRBJ2-7; D gene unclear. CDR1 SGHVS and CDR2 FQNEAQ come from the germline V gene. The V gene lost 1 base and the J gene lost 2 bases, with 12 bases spanning the gap. The CDR3 runs to 15 residues.

The sample holds a few counts of this clonotype. The V gene is TRBV6-1, the J gene TRBJ2-1; 13 nucleotides line up with TRBD2. Per the germline V gene, CDR1 is MNHNS and CDR2 is SASEGT. The V gene end was trimmed by 6 bases and the J gene end by 8 bases; junction bases not matched to a gene: 4. The CDR3 contains 14 residues. The CDR3: CASRGTSGKYEQFF. In DNA form, the CDR3 reads TGTGCCAGCAGAGGGACTAGCGGGAAATATGAGCAGTTCTTC.

This clonotype was seen more than once but under ten times. This chain connects TRBV29-1 to TRBJ2-1, with 8 bases aligning to TRBD1. The CDR3 runs 15 residues. Germline CDR1 SQVTM, CDR2 ANQGSEA. V shed 0 bases, J shed 8 bases, and the junction held 9 bases outside the gene matches. DNA of the CDR3: TGCAGCGTTGAAGATCGGAGCAGGGGGCTTCATGAGCAGTTCTTC. Amino acid sequence: CSVEDRSRGLHEQFF.

V usage is TRBV10-1 and J usage is TRBJ2-7; 11 positions match TRBD2. J was trimmed by 10 bases and V by 3 bases; bases with no gene match: 5. The germline gives CDR1 WNHNN, CDR2 SYGVQD (reference sequence). CDR3 length: 13 amino acids. CDR3 sequence reads: CASSDGTSGDQYF. The CDR3 DNA reads as TGCGCCAGCAGTGACGGGACTAGCGGAGACCAGTACTTC.

The sample holds many counts of this clonotype. This chain joins TRBV5-1 and TRBJ2-5; 7 bases agree with TRBD1. V trimming: 4 bases; J trimming: 4 bases; junction bases outside the gene matches: 13. The CDR3 loop spans 16 amino acids. From germline, CDR1 is SGHRS and CDR2 YFSETQ. The CDR3 DNA reads TGCGCCAGCAGCATAGGGAAGGACAGGTTTGGAGAGACCCAGTACTTC. Its translation is CASSIGKDRFGETQYF.

The chain is built from TRBV6-2 or TRBV6-3 and TRBJ2-7; 8 bases are a match to TRBD2. V lost 0 bases and J lost 2; bases outside the gene matches: 12. The CDR3 has 18 residues. Germline lookup yields CDR1 MNHEY and CDR2 SVGEGT. Here the CDR3 DNA reads TGTGCCAGCAGTTACTCGACTCAAGGCGGGAGGCACCCCTACGAGCAGTACTTC. Amino acid sequence: CASSYSTQGGRHPYEQYF.